One sample yielded the 8 T cell receptor beta chains listed below, sequenced in a study of CD8 T cells in ankylosing spondylitis. A single record per CDR3 protein comes from TCRdb applying MiXCR to the 5' RACE reads. The data contain around 130,000 distinct CDR3 sequences, about a tenth of them singletons. The sample consisted of blood, either unsorted or a sorted T cell fraction (not recorded which). The receptors come from a male donor with ankylosing spondylitis or in good health (not recorded which).

This clonotype was counted many times. The genes are TRBV7-2 and TRBJ2-3, with D possibly being TRBD2 (5 bases). CDR1 and CDR2 (germline): SGHTA, FQGNSA. The CDR3 runs 15 residues. The V gene lost 5 bases and the J gene lost 2 bases, with 14 bases spanning the gap. The CDR3 spells CASSRGRLDTDTQYF. In DNA form, the CDR3 reads TGTGCCAGCAGCCGAGGGCGGCTTGACACAGATACGCAGTATTTT.

V is TRBV6-1 and J is TRBJ2-5; D possibly matches TRBD1 or TRBD2 (5 bases each). Germline V gene sequence: CDR1 MNHNS, CDR2 SASEGT. There are 13 residues in the CDR3. With 10 bases removed from V and 2 bases from J, the gap between germline ends came to 14 bases. This CDR3 is CAIQEWGQETQYF. The CDR3 DNA follows: TGTGCCATCCAGGAGTGGGGGCAAGAGACCCAGTACTTC.

This clonotype was recorded many times. This chain joins TRBV7-9 and TRBJ2-1; tentative D call: TRBD2 (5 bases). Germline V gives CDR1 SEHNR, CDR2 FQNEAQ (reference sequence). CDR3 size: 13 residues. Between the trimmed V and J ends, which lost 1 base and 6 bases, there was a span of 7 bases. The CDR3 DNA follows: TGTGCCAGCAGCTTAGGAGGGAGCAATGAGCAGTTCTTC. It is translated as CASSLGGSNEQFF.

This clonotype has a count of ten or more. The V call is TRBV20-1, the J call TRBJ1-2; no clear D gene. V dropped 5 bases and J dropped 4 bases, with 23 bases sitting between them. CDR1 and CDR2 (germline): DFQATT, SNEGSKA (reference sequence). CDR3 length: 16 amino acids. CDR3 nucleotides: TGCAGTGCTCCCATAAGGCCGCTTGATATGTCCTATGGCTACACCTTC. Residues: CSAPIRPLDMSYGYTF.

This clonotype came up many times. This chain joins TRBV20-1 and TRBJ2-1; TRBD2 agrees at 8 bases. The length of the CDR3 is 14 residues. Trimming removed 6 bases from V and 6 bases from J; junction bases left unmatched: 10. Germline lookup yields CDR1 DFQATT and CDR2 SNEGSKA (reference sequence). Written as DNA, the CDR3 is TGCAGTGCCCAGCGGGAGATAAATCTCAATGAGCAGTTCTTC. Its translation: CSAQREINLNEQFF.

This clonotype has at least ten counts. V gene TRBV12-3 or TRBV12-4 combines with J gene TRBJ2-1, with D unclear. CDR3 length: 12 amino acids. V dropped 3 bases and J dropped 8 bases, with 8 bases sitting between them. Written as DNA, the CDR3 is TGTGCCAGCAGTTTTTTAGGCTATGAGCAGTTCTTC. Translated, it gives CASSFLGYEQFF.

In its sample, this clonotype was seen a few times. This chain connects TRBV7-2 to TRBJ2-3, with TRBD2 identical over 7 bases. The CDR3 is 14 residues long. The V gene end was trimmed by 3 bases and the J gene end by 6 bases; junction bases not matched to a gene: 6. Germline CDR1 is SGHTA and CDR2 is FQGNSA. The DNA for the CDR3 is TGTGCCAGCAGCTTTGGGGACTACCCCGATACGCAGTATTTT. Translated, it gives CASSFGDYPDTQYF.

This clonotype was seen ten or more times. The J gene is TRBJ2-7, the V gene TRBV5-6; 7 bases are a match to TRBD2. CDR1 is SGHDT and CDR2 is YYEEEE in the germline V gene. V gave up 2 bases and J gave up 7 bases; unmatched junction bases: 9. The CDR3 has 14 amino acids. The CDR3 spells CASSLVAGVREQYF. The CDR3 bases are TGTGCCAGCAGCTTAGTCGCGGGAGTTCGGGAGCAGTACTTC.